This TCR beta chain appears in the sequencing data of a study of control samples from healthy donors and cancer patients. Libraries were prepared by immunoSEQ multiplex PCR; TCRdb keeps only in-frame clonotypes and omits some of them. Of some 110,000 clones in the sample, about 94% were seen once. Trimming removed 4 bases at V and 5 bases at J, with 10 bases between. Germline V CDR1 and CDR2: SGHRS, YFSETQ. CDR3 length: 12 residues. The chain has TRBV5-1 and TRBJ2-7; the D is unclear. Source material: blood. The source of this sequence is a man aged 30-40 years in good health. This CDR3 reads CASSPDINEQYF. The CDR3 DNA sequence: TGCGCCAGCAGCCCCGACATCAACGAGCAGTACTTC.